A selection of T cell receptor beta chains follows, all from one sample in a study of OX40 agonist ivuxolimab in advanced cancers. The data were produced by immunoSEQ multiplex PCR, yet TCRdb's version contains in-frame clones alone and is incomplete. The sample has 40,000 to 55,000 clones, about 80% seen once. Material: CD4+ or CD8+ T cells sorted from blood, obtained in a trial of the OX40 agonist ivuxolimab. Source of these receptors: an adult with an advanced solid tumor such as melanoma, head and neck, liver or kidney cancer. CDR3s include the opening cysteine and the closing phenylalanine or tryptophan. Each record gives: V gene, D gene, CDR3 length, J gene, clone size, CDR3 protein, CDR3 DNA. A D gene is named only where the DNA matches it firmly. Only some rows state a clone size, as once, few, many or a class for expanded clones.

V gene: TRBV18
D gene: NA
CDR3 length: 13
J gene: TRBJ2-2
clone size: few
CDR3 protein: CASSPLQGAELFF
CDR3 DNA: TGTGCCAGCTCACCACTACAGGGTGCGGAGCTGTTTTTT

V gene: TRBV14
D gene: TRBD1
CDR3 length: 15
J gene: TRBJ2-1
clone size: NA
CDR3 protein: CASSPSDRAYNEQFF
CDR3 DNA: TGTGCCAGCAGCCCTTCGGACAGGGCCTACAATGAGCAGTTCTTC

V gene: TRBV11-2
D gene: NA
CDR3 length: 13
J gene: TRBJ2-5
clone size: NA
CDR3 protein: CASSQGLQETQYF
CDR3 DNA: TGTGCCAGCAGCCAGGGTCTCCAAGAGACCCAGTACTTC

V gene: TRBV7-2
D gene: NA
CDR3 length: 15
J gene: TRBJ2-1
clone size: NA
CDR3 protein: CASSFSGTSYNEQFF
CDR3 DNA: TGTGCCAGCAGCTTCAGCGGCACCTCCTACAATGAGCAGTTCTTC

V gene: TRBV5-1
D gene: NA
CDR3 length: 13
J gene: TRBJ1-2
clone size: NA
CDR3 protein: CASSPKGDYGYTF
CDR3 DNA: TGCGCCAGCAGCCCGAAGGGGGACTATGGCTACACCTTC

V gene: TRBV28
D gene: NA
CDR3 length: 15
J gene: TRBJ1-1
clone size: NA
CDR3 protein: CASSPGGLMNTEAFF
CDR3 DNA: TGTGCCAGCAGCCCTGGTGGGTTGATGAACACTGAAGCTTTCTTT

V gene: TRBV13
D gene: TRBD1
CDR3 length: 17
J gene: TRBJ1-2
clone size: NA
CDR3 protein: CASSTRRGLGGTYGYTF
CDR3 DNA: TGTGCCAGCAGCACTCGAAGGGGGCTTGGGGGCACCTATGGCTACACCTTC

V gene: TRBV9
D gene: NA
CDR3 length: 14
J gene: TRBJ1-6
clone size: NA
CDR3 protein: CASSVGAGDSPLHF
CDR3 DNA: TGTGCCAGCAGCGTAGGAGCAGGGGATTCACCCCTCCACTTT

V gene: TRBV4-2
D gene: NA
CDR3 length: 12
J gene: TRBJ2-1
clone size: NA
CDR3 protein: CASSQAWGEQFF
CDR3 DNA: TGTGCCAGCAGCCAAGCCTGGGGTGAGCAGTTCTTC

V gene: TRBV5-1
D gene: NA
CDR3 length: 15
J gene: TRBJ1-4
clone size: NA
CDR3 protein: CASSLLGMGSGLLFF
CDR3 DNA: TGCGCCAGCAGCTTGTTAGGTATGGGGTCGGGATTGCTGTTTTTT

V gene: TRBV28
D gene: TRBD1
CDR3 length: 14
J gene: TRBJ1-4
clone size: NA
CDR3 protein: CASSSGQNNEKLFF
CDR3 DNA: TGTGCCAGCAGTTCGGGACAGAATAATGAAAAACTGTTTTTT

V gene: TRBV7-2
D gene: TRBD1
CDR3 length: 14
J gene: TRBJ1-2
clone size: NA
CDR3 protein: CASSLDRVVGGYTF
CDR3 DNA: TGTGCCAGCAGCCTAGACAGGGTCGTGGGTGGCTACACCTTC

V gene: TRBV5-1
D gene: NA
CDR3 length: 15
J gene: TRBJ2-2
clone size: NA
CDR3 protein: CASSLAGDNTGELFF
CDR3 DNA: TGCGCCAGCAGCTTGGCGGGAGACAACACCGGGGAGCTGTTTTTT

V gene: TRBV2
D gene: TRBD1
CDR3 length: 15
J gene: TRBJ1-4
clone size: NA
CDR3 protein: CASRGTGTANEKLFF
CDR3 DNA: TGTGCCAGCAGGGGGACAGGGACGGCTAATGAAAAACTGTTTTTT

V gene: TRBV5-5
D gene: TRBD2
CDR3 length: 15
J gene: TRBJ2-1
clone size: NA
CDR3 protein: CASSSASGSNNEQFF
CDR3 DNA: TGTGCCAGCAGCAGCGCTAGCGGGAGTAACAATGAGCAGTTCTTC

V gene: TRBV5-1
D gene: TRBD1
CDR3 length: 15
J gene: TRBJ2-7
clone size: few
CDR3 protein: CASSSGQLPIYEQYF
CDR3 DNA: TGCGCCAGCAGCTCGGGACAGCTACCGATCTACGAGCAGTACTTC

V gene: TRBV27
D gene: TRBD2
CDR3 length: 15
J gene: TRBJ2-7
clone size: NA
CDR3 protein: CASSSGGGWGYEQYF
CDR3 DNA: TGTGCCAGCAGTTCGGGGGGGGGATGGGGGTACGAGCAGTACTTC

V gene: TRBV7-2
D gene: TRBD2
CDR3 length: 16
J gene: TRBJ2-3
clone size: NA
CDR3 protein: CASSSLAGTYTDTQYF
CDR3 DNA: TGTGCCAGCAGCTCGTTAGCGGGGACATACACAGATACGCAGTATTTT

V gene: TRBV5-1
D gene: TRBD1
CDR3 length: 16
J gene: TRBJ1-3
clone size: NA
CDR3 protein: CASSPSDRSSGNTIYF
CDR3 DNA: TGCGCCAGCAGCCCCTCGGACAGGAGCTCTGGAAACACCATATATTTT

V gene: TRBV6-5
D gene: TRBD2
CDR3 length: 16
J gene: TRBJ2-7
clone size: NA
CDR3 protein: CASSYSGLAGAYEQYF
CDR3 DNA: TGTGCCAGCAGTTACTCCGGACTAGCGGGGGCCTACGAGCAGTACTTC

V gene: TRBV19
D gene: NA
CDR3 length: 13
J gene: TRBJ1-1
clone size: NA
CDR3 protein: CASRSVRNTEAFF
CDR3 DNA: TGTGCCAGTAGAAGTGTCCGGAACACTGAAGCTTTCTTT

V gene: TRBV5-6
D gene: NA
CDR3 length: 15
J gene: TRBJ2-2
clone size: NA
CDR3 protein: CASSLGMANTGELFF
CDR3 DNA: TGTGCCAGCAGCTTGGGAATGGCGAACACCGGGGAGCTGTTTTTT

V gene: TRBV5-6
D gene: NA
CDR3 length: 16
J gene: TRBJ1-1
clone size: once
CDR3 protein: CASSERGRFMNTEAFF
CDR3 DNA: TGTGCCAGCAGCGAACGTGGGCGTTTCATGAACACTGAAGCTTTCTTT